This TCR beta chain was retrieved from a study of molecular identifiers for immune sequencing clone quantification. Concerning this clonotype: The target antigen is unknown.

Overall study findings and caveats: Spiked Jurkat TCR RNA originating from one cell could reportedly be identified amid about a million naive cells.

Both previously described methods and listed TCR primers were employed to make bulk TCR libraries. One entry per CDR3 protein, called by TCRdb with MiXCR from the PCR reads. The sample consists of approximately 630,000 distinct CDR3 sequences, 25% of them appearing once. Sorted naive CD8 T cells were those defined as CD8+CD4-CCR7+CD45RA+. The germline CDR1 and CDR2 sequences are MDHEN and SYDVKM. Trimming took 6 bases from V and 2 from J, leaving 14 bases between them. The CDR3 runs 14 residues. The sequencing input was naive CD8+ T cells from blood, with Jurkat cell RNA spiked in. Regarding subset: FACS-sorted CD8+CD4-CCR7+CD45RA+ naive T cells. The sequence was obtained from a human donor in good health. Some libraries in this study had Jurkat cell RNA spiked in. The rearrangement links TRBV28 to TRBJ2-7; D is unresolved. CDR3 nucleotides: TGTGCCAGCAGCGATCCCCCCCCCCCCTACGAGCAGTACTTC. It codes for CASSDPPPPYEQYF.